The 32 T cell receptor beta chains presented below share a single source sample, sequenced in a study of naive and memory T cell subsets. No antigens are known for them. An equimolar mix of two oligonucleotides served as the beta constant-region primer for TRBC1 and TRBC2. Nested alpha and beta constant-region primers with the SP2 primer drove four PCR rounds on ligated cDNA. TCRdb re-analysed the UMI-ligation and nested PCR reads in MiXCR, keeping a single row per CDR3 protein. The sample lists approximately 100,000 distinct CDR3 sequences, 13% to 15% occurring once. Findings and caveats of the study: Naive repertoires, especially CD8, held a few larger clonotypes, possibly memory cells re-expressing CD45RA.

Material for sequencing was naive CD8+ T cells from blood. The receptors derive from a human donor in good health.

This clonotype was counted only a few times. For the CDR3, the DNA is TGTGCCAGCAGTAAAATAGGACAGGCGGATTCACCCCTCCACTTT. Protein product: CASSKIGQADSPLHF. This sequence joins TRBV6-2 or TRBV6-3 and TRBJ1-6, with 7 bases identical to TRBD1. With V trimmed by 5 bases and J by 8 bases, 9 bases remained unmatched. The CDR3 runs to 15 residues. Germline V gives CDR1 MNHEY, CDR2 SVGEGT.

This clonotype was detected many times. This rearrangement joins TRBV20-1 to TRBJ2-7; 7 bases map to TRBD1. V was clipped by 0 bases and J by 4 bases; unmatched bases: 6. The CDR3 has 14 residues. Germline-derived CDR1 and CDR2 are DFQATT and SNEGSKA (reference sequence). CDR3 loop: CSAREGRGLYEQYF. CDR3 bases: TGCAGTGCTAGAGAAGGAAGGGGGCTGTACGAGCAGTACTTC.

The sample holds a few counts of this clonotype. This chain links TRBV12-3 or TRBV12-4 with TRBJ2-1; weak D call: TRBD2 (6 bases). The CDR3 totals 16 residues. Trimming pared 6 bases from V and 0 bases from J, leaving 15 bases between. The chain's CDR3 is CASRPAGLLSYNEQFF. DNA for the CDR3: TGTGCCAGCAGACCAGCGGGCCTACTCTCCTACAATGAGCAGTTCTTC.

This clonotype was observed at least ten times. The chain couples TRBV19 to TRBJ2-7; 9 bases agree with TRBD1. V was pared by 8 bases and J by 1 base, with 3 bases of the junction left unmatched. The germline V gene has CDR1 LNHDA and CDR2 SQIVND (reference sequence). The CDR3 runs to 13 residues. The CDR3 DNA sequence: TGTGCCAGTGGACAGGGGCTGTCCTACGAGCAGTACTTC. Its translation is CASGQGLSYEQYF.

The CDR3 protein is CASSLREGPNYEQYF. Here the CDR3 DNA reads TGTGCCAGCAGTTTGCGGGAGGGACCCAACTACGAGCAGTACTTC. This chain uses TRBV27 with TRBJ2-7; 9 bases are shared with TRBD2. Trimming cost V 3 bases and J 3 bases; bases outside gene matches: 6. Germline CDR1 MNHEY, CDR2 SMNVEV (reference sequence). The CDR3 sequence is 15 residues long.

Many counts were recorded for this clonotype. The genes are TRBV27 and TRBJ2-3, with unresolved D. From germline, CDR1 is MNHEY and CDR2 SMNVEV (reference sequence). Trimming pared 4 bases from V and 6 bases from J, leaving 8 bases between. The CDR3 totals 12 residues. The CDR3 DNA sequence: TGTGCCAGCAGTTCTGATGGGGATACGCAGTATTTT. Protein sequence: CASSSDGDTQYF.

This clonotype was detected many times. The rearrangement joins TRBV6-5 to TRBJ2-7, with D tentatively TRBD1 (6 bases). In germline, CDR1 is MNHEY, CDR2 SVGAGI. The V and J ends lost 5 bases and 3 bases respectively, with 20 bases between them. This CDR3 spans 16 amino acids. In nucleotides, the CDR3 is TGTGCCAGCAGTCTTACCGGTGGTGGGGACAACTACGAGCAGTACTTC. Translated, it gives CASSLTGGGDNYEQYF.

This clonotype has at least ten counts. The V call is TRBV9, the J call TRBJ2-7; D perhaps matches TRBD1 (6 bases). Germline loops: CDR1 SGDLS, CDR2 YYNGEE. Trimming took 2 bases from V and 6 from J, leaving 18 bases between them. The CDR3 is 15 amino acids. CDR3 in amino acids: CASSVAQGGGSEQYF. The DNA for the CDR3 is TGTGCCAGCAGCGTTGCACAGGGTGGGGGCTCCGAGCAGTACTTC.

This chain links TRBV4-3 with TRBJ2-7, with 8 bases fitting TRBD1. Trimming at V came to 2 bases and at J to 3 bases, leaving 9 bases not matched to a gene. Per the germline V gene, CDR1 is LGHNA and CDR2 is YSLEER. The CDR3 length is 16 residues. The CDR3 here is CASSQSSGGGFYEQYF. The DNA of the CDR3 is TGCGCCAGCAGCCAATCCTCAGGGGGCGGATTCTACGAGCAGTACTTC.

The V and J genes are TRBV9 and TRBJ2-5; D remains unclear. V lost 0 bases and J lost 3, with 9 bases in between. The CDR3 has 14 residues. Germline CDR1 and CDR2: SGDLS and YYNGEE. Here the CDR3 reads CASSVAVDEETQYF. The CDR3 DNA is TGTGCCAGCAGCGTAGCCGTAGATGAAGAGACCCAGTACTTC.

This clonotype came up a few times. The chain combines TRBV19 with TRBJ1-2; D possibly corresponds to TRBD1 (5 bases). The germline V gene has CDR1 LNHDA and CDR2 SQIVND (reference sequence). The V gene lost 4 bases and the J gene lost 5 bases, with 8 bases spanning the gap. The CDR3 consists of 12 residues. The CDR3 spells CASSNQGYGYTF. Written as DNA, the CDR3 is TGTGCCAGTAGTAACCAGGGATATGGCTACACCTTC. Filled out from reference TRBV19 and TRBJ1-2, the complete variable domain reads DGGITQSPKYLFRKEGQNVTLSCEQNLNHDAMYWYRQDPGQGLRLIYYSQIVNDFQKGDIAEGYSVSREKKESFPLTVTSAQKNPTAFYLCASSNQGYGYTFGSGTRLTVV.

This clonotype was seen a handful of times. The chain joins TRBV7-2 to TRBJ1-1, with 8 nucleotides matching TRBD1. The CDR3 spans 15 residues. J was trimmed by 1 base and V by 5 bases; bases with no gene match: 6. Germline CDR1 SGHTA, CDR2 FQGNSA. The CDR3 sequence: CASSGEGQENTEAFF. The CDR3 DNA follows: TGTGCCAGCAGCGGTGAGGGACAGGAGAACACTGAAGCTTTCTTT.

The rearrangement uses TRBV29-1 and TRBJ2-2; D may be TRBD1 (6 bases). V was clipped by 6 bases and J by 1 base, with 9 bases between them. Germline V gene data show CDR1 as SQVTM and CDR2 as ANQGSEA. The CDR3 is 13 amino acids. The CDR3 nucleotides read TGCAGCGTAACGACAGGGAACACCGGGGAGCTGTTTTTT. It codes for CSVTTGNTGELFF.

The table lists this clonotype with many counts. The chain links TRBV30 to TRBJ2-7; perhaps TRBD2 as D (6 bases). The CDR3 runs 12 residues. V gave up 5 bases and J gave up 3 bases, with 11 bases separating them. The germline gives CDR1 GTSNPN, CDR2 SVGIG (reference sequence). CDR3 residues: CAWGDLDYEQYF. Here the CDR3 DNA reads TGTGCCTGGGGGGACTTAGACTACGAGCAGTACTTC.

This clonotype was detected many times. The rearrangement joins TRBV12-3 or TRBV12-4 to TRBJ2-1; no definite D call. Trimming pared 2 bases from V and 4 bases from J, leaving 12 bases between. The CDR3 contains 15 residues. The DNA of the CDR3 is TGTGCCAGCAGTTTATCGTCTTACCTGTACAATGAGCAGTTCTTC. Translated, it gives CASSLSSYLYNEQFF.

The genes are TRBV20-1 and TRBJ2-1, with 7 bases aligning to TRBD1. Germline CDR1 DFQATT, CDR2 SNEGSKA (reference sequence). CDR3 size: 14 residues. Losses at the gene ends were 5 bases for V and 4 bases for J; bases not matched to a gene: 8. The CDR3 DNA is TGCAGTGCTGGCATACAGGGGTGGTACAATGAGCAGTTCTTC. Its translation is CSAGIQGWYNEQFF.

CDR3 residues: CASSITAGGPSETQYF. The CDR3 DNA sequence: TGTGCCAGCAGTATAACAGCGGGAGGGCCATCAGAGACCCAGTACTTC. The V call is TRBV12-3 or TRBV12-4, the J call TRBJ2-5; 10 nucleotides agree with TRBD2. CDR3 length equals 16 residues. Trimming at V came to 5 bases and at J to 4 bases, leaving 10 bases not matched to a gene.

This clonotype was observed many times. The chain is built from TRBV6-2 or TRBV6-3 and TRBJ1-1; D call uncertain. Per the germline V gene, CDR1 is MNHEY and CDR2 is SVGEGT. Trimming cost V 7 bases and J 1 base, with 19 bases left between them. The CDR3 loop spans 16 amino acids. CDR3 sequence: CASTQRKREKNTEAFF. Written as DNA, the CDR3 is TGTGCCAGCACGCAACGAAAGAGAGAAAAGAACACTGAAGCTTTCTTT.

The chain has TRBV6-2 or TRBV6-3 and TRBJ1-2; D is undetermined. V lost 5 bases and J 6 bases, leaving 16 bases between the germline ends. Germline lookup yields CDR1 MNHEY and CDR2 SVGEGT. CDR3 length equals 14 residues. This CDR3 reads CASSQDGYVDGYTF. Here the CDR3 DNA reads TGTGCCAGCAGTCAAGACGGATATGTGGATGGCTACACCTTC.

The CDR3 region has the DNA TGTGCCAGCAGCCCCCCCGCGACGAACACTGAAGCTTTCTTT. It is translated as CASSPPATNTEAFF. V is TRBV9 and J is TRBJ1-1; D ambiguous. The V gene's germline CDR1 is SGDLS and CDR2 YYNGEE. V was pared by 4 bases and J by 1 base, with 11 bases between. CDR3 length: 14 residues.

V and J are TRBV30 and TRBJ2-3, with TRBD1 matching 9 bases. The CDR3 runs to 15 residues. Looked up from germline, CDR1 is GTSNPN and CDR2 is SVGIG (reference sequence). The J segment lost 4 bases and the V segment lost 2 bases, leaving 7 bases of the junction unmatched. This CDR3 reads CAWSRWGQGPDTQYF. The CDR3 bases are TGTGCCTGGAGTCGCTGGGGACAGGGCCCAGATACGCAGTATTTT.

This clonotype was seen repeatedly, ten times or more. This chain links TRBV29-1 with TRBJ2-7, with 8 positions matching TRBD2. CDR1 SQVTM and CDR2 ANQGSEA come from the germline V gene. The CDR3 has 13 residues. The junction had 10 bases not matched to a gene; V was cut back by 7 bases and J by 5 bases. CDR3 residues: CSGTSGETDEQYF. Here the CDR3 DNA reads TGCAGCGGAACTAGCGGAGAAACAGACGAGCAGTACTTC.

This chain links TRBV20-1 with TRBJ2-7; D may be TRBD1 or TRBD2 (6 bases each). The CDR3 covers 15 residues. V was clipped by 6 bases and J by 1 base, with 19 bases between them. The germline gives CDR1 DFQATT, CDR2 SNEGSKA (reference sequence). CDR3 in DNA: TGCAGTGCAAGGACCCGGGGGCCCCTATCCTACGAGCAGTACTTC. Protein: CSARTRGPLSYEQYF.

This clonotype was found a few times. The CDR3 sequence is CASSQDIVGAWAKNIQYF. For the CDR3, the DNA is TGCGCCAGCAGCCAAGATATAGTGGGTGCGTGGGCCAAAAACATTCAGTACTTC. The gene calls are TRBV4-3 and TRBJ2-4; D gene uncertain. In germline, CDR1 is LGHNA, CDR2 YSLEER. The CDR3 is made up of 18 amino acids. V was clipped by 0 bases and J by 1 base, with 16 bases between them.

V is TRBV29-1 and J is TRBJ2-3; TRBD1 matches 7 bases. Germline trimming cut 7 bases from V and 6 bases from J; bases unmatched to any gene: 16. CDR3 length: 15 residues. The germline CDR1 and CDR2 sequences are SQVTM and ANQGSEA. The CDR3 DNA sequence: TGCAGCGCACCAGGGACAGTCGATAGCTTCGATACGCAGTATTTT. As protein: CSAPGTVDSFDTQYF.

The chain is built from TRBV12-3 or TRBV12-4 and TRBJ1-5; D is unclear. V was shortened by 3 bases and J by 3 bases, with 3 bases between the two germline ends. The CDR3 spans 12 residues. The CDR3 nucleotides read TGTGCCAGCAGTTTCATCAATCAGCCCCAGCATTTT. Translation: CASSFINQPQHF.

The gene calls are TRBV12-3 or TRBV12-4 and TRBJ2-1; 9 nucleotides match TRBD2. V lost 7 bases to trimming and J lost 5 bases; unmatched junction nucleotides: 9. The CDR3 runs to 15 residues. The CDR3 reads CASTLTSGRHNEQFF. CDR3 nucleotides: TGTGCCAGCACCCTGACTAGCGGTAGACACAATGAGCAGTTCTTC.

This chain joins TRBV12-3 or TRBV12-4 and TRBJ2-3; D is ambiguous. V lost 3 bases, J lost 1 base, and 5 bases lay in between. CDR3 size: 13 residues. Here the CDR3 reads CASSFHGTDTQYF. CDR3 sequence (DNA): TGTGCCAGCAGTTTTCACGGCACAGATACGCAGTATTTT.

This clonotype was seen only a few times. This chain links TRBV12-3 or TRBV12-4 with TRBJ2-5; 8 nucleotides agree with TRBD1. CDR3 length: 15 amino acids. With 3 bases clipped from V and 3 bases from J, the junction kept 6 bases outside the gene matches. CDR3 in amino acids: CASSFNRGIEETQYF. In nucleotides, the CDR3 is TGTGCCAGCAGTTTCAACAGGGGGATCGAAGAGACCCAGTACTTC.

The chain is built from TRBV21-1 and TRBJ2-1; no check of the table's D call, TRBD1, against the DNA was made. TRBV21-1 is shown as a pseudogene. There are 17 residues in the CDR3. The CDR3 protein is CASSFKGTASSYNEQFF. In DNA form, the CDR3 reads TGTGCCAGCAGCTTTAAAGGGACAGCTAGCTCCTACAATGAGCAGTTCTTC.

This clonotype occurred a few times. The V and J genes are TRBV20-1 and TRBJ2-7, with D perhaps matching TRBD2 (6 bases). V was shortened by 6 bases and J by 3 bases, with 12 bases between the two germline ends. The CDR3 totals 12 residues. The germline CDR1 and CDR2 sequences are DFQATT and SNEGSKA (reference sequence). CDR3 in amino acids: CSAPVGGYEQYF. Here the CDR3 DNA reads TGCAGTGCCCCGGTCGGGGGCTACGAGCAGTACTTC.

The CDR3 DNA is TGCGCCAGCATGGGCAATCAGCCCCAGCATTTT. The encoded protein is CASMGNQPQHF. This rearrangement joins TRBV23-1 to TRBJ1-5; no firm D call. TRBV23-1 is an ORF, with its function uncertain. Trimming took 7 bases from V and 2 from J, leaving 3 bases between them. The CDR3 covers 11 residues.